This TCR beta chain was recovered during a study of cytomegalovirus exposure and HLA in healthy donors (TCRdb year 2017). Study-level background: The 666 repertoires of the first cohort and the 95 to 150 validation repertoires were produced on the same platform, according to a later analysis. The study aimed to test whether signatures of past pathogen exposure could be identified by cataloging public T cell receptors. In addition to the first cohort of roughly 700 subjects, a separate validation cohort of approximately 130 different subjects was used. To predict cytomegalovirus infection status, the study combined high-throughput TCR immunosequencing, statistical association of individual TCRs with disease status, and machine learning.

Study-level results and caveats: Of the cluster scores, roughly 93% were above 0 in a later analysis, which found that TCRs clustered in the first cohort also tended to co-occur in the 95 to 150 validation repertoires. Most TCR sequences were seen in very few donors, while some public TCRs were found in many individuals. A later analysis lacked HLA typing for the validation cohort, so it scored co-occurrence in that cohort across all 110 or so repertoires. A total of some 180 TCR beta chains were listed by the study as associated with cytomegalovirus. The classifier was reported to diagnose cytomegalovirus status with high specificity and sensitivity in both the original and validation cohorts. A few of the identified cytomegalovirus-associated TCR beta chains were confirmed in vitro to be specific for cytomegalovirus antigens. According to the authors, the approach could potentially be generalized to other disease states and immunological phenotypes.

Separate from the roughly 700-subject first cohort, the validation cohort of 95 to 150 subjects was the group to which the donors belonged. The germline V gene specifies SGHRS as CDR1 and YFSETQ as CDR2. Trimming removed 4 bases from V and 0 bases from J; the gene matches leave 11 bases unexplained. Measured from the cysteine to the phenylalanine, the CDR3 is 18 residues long. The CDR3 DNA has 54 bases and is translated from base 1. The library relied on the immunoSEQ multiplex PCR assay. For the original study's pipeline: A statistical classification framework was built to diagnose cytomegalovirus status from the catalog of TCR beta chain sequences. TCRdb holds this immuneACCESS table with in-frame rearrangements only. Some clones are missing; in checked studies, unresolved V genes explain under half, and the rest has no known cause. V, J and clone size are taken as reported in that table, and D and trimming were inferred from the DNA itself. For this sample the table gives roughly 180,000 clones, of which about 89% were detected only once. 7.2% of the sample rests with the top ten.

Notes on this clone: Its cognate antigen has yet to be identified. Base qualities are missing; no much larger clone stands one base away.

The sequence links TRBV5-1 to TRBJ1-3, and TRBD1 aligns with 9 junction nucleotides. This clonotype originated in a man younger than 45 in good health and CMV-seropositive. The source material was PBMCs. The encoded CDR3 is CASSRVGTGLRSGNTIYF. The DNA reads as follows: TGCGCCAGCAGCCGGGTGGGGACAGGGTTACGCTCTGGAAACACCATATATTTT.